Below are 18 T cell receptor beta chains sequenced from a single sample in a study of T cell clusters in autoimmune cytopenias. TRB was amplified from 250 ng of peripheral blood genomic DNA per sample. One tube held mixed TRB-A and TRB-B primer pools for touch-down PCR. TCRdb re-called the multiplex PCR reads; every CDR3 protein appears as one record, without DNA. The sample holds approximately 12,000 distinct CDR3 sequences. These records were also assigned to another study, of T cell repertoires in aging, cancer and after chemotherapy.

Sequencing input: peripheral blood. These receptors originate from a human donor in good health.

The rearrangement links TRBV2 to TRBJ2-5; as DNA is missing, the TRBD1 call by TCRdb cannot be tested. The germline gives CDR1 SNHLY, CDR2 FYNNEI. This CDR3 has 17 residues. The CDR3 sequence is CASSEAILTGTEETQYF.

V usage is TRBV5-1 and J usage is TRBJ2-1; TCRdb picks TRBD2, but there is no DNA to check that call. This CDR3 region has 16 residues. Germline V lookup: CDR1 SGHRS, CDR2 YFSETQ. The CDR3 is CASSVRAGTSYNEQFF.

Here the CDR3 reads CASSLLTSGGSTDTQYF. This chain connects TRBV27 to TRBJ2-3; TCRdb lists TRBD2, though no DNA is available to test this call. The CDR3 length is 17 residues. Germline loops: CDR1 MNHEY, CDR2 SMNVEV (reference sequence).

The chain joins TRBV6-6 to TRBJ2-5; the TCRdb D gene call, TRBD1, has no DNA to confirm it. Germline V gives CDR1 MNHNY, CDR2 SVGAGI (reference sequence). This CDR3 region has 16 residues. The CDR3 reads CASSSRGQGVLETQYF.

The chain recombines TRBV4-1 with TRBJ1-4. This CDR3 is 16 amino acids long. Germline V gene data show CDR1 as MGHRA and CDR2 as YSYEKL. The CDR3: CASSPEPNRLSEKLFF.

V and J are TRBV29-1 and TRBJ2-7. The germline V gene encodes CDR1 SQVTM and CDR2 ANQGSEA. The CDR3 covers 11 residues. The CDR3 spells CSVEDTYEQYF.

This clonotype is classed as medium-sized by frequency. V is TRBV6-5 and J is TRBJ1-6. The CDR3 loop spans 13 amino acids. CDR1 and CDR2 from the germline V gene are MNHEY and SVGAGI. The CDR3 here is CASSTRQQGPLHF.

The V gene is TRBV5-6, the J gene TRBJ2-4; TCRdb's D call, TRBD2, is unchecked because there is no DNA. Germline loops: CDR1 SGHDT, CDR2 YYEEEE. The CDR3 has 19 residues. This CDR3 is CASSQERAGGQLAKNIQYF.

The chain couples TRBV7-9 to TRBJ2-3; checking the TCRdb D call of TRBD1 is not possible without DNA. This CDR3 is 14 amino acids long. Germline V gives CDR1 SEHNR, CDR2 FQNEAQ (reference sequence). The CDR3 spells CASSSGGATDTQYF.

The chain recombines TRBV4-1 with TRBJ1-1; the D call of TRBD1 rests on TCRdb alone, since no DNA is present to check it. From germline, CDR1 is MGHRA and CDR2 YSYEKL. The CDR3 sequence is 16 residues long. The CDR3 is CASSPTVGQLNTEAFF.

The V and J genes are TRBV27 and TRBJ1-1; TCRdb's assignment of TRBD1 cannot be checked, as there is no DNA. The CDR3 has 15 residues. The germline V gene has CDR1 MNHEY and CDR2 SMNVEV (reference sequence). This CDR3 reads CASSSPSRTPWGAFF.

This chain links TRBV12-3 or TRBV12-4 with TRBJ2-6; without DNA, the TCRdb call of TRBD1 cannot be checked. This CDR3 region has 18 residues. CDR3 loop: CASSSLDRRGSGANVLTF.

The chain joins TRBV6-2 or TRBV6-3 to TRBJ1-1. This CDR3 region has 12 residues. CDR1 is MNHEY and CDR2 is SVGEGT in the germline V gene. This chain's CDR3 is CASSQVNTEAFF.

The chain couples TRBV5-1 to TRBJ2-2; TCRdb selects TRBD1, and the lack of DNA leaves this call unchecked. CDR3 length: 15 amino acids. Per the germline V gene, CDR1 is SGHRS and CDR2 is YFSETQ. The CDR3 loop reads CASSQGGIGTGELFF.

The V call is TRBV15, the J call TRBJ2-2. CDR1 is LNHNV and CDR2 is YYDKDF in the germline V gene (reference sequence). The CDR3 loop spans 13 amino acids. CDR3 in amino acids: CATSRVYAGELFF.

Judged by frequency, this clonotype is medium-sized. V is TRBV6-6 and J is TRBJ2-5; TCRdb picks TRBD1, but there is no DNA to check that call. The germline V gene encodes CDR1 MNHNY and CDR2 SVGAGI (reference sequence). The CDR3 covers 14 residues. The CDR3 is CASSYSVGGETQYF.

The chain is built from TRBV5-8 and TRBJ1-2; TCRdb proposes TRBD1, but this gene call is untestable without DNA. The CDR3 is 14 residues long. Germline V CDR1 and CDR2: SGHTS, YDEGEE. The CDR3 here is CASSLEQGGYGYTF.

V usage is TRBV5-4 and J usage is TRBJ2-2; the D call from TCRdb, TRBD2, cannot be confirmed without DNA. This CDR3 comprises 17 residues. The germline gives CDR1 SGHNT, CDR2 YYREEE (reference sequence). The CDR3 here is CASSSGVREGVTGELFF. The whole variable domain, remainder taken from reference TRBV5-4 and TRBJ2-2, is ETGVTQSPTHLIKTRGQQVTLRCSSQSGHNTVSWYQQALGQGPQFIFQYYREEENGRGNFPPRFSGLQFPNYSSELNVNALELDDSALYLCASSSGVREGVTGELFFGEGSRLTVL.